One and the same sample provided the 13 T cell receptor beta chains below, sequenced in a study of spatial heterogeneity in lung cancer. TCRdb used MiXCR to reprocess the 5' RACE reads, holding one entry per CDR3 protein. The sample shows approximately 70,000 distinct CDR3 sequences, about 9.5% of them seen only once. Time point here: blood at routine non-recurrence follow-up after resection. The sequencing here drew on PBMCs, taken at follow-up. Receptors were obtained from a female donor with early-stage non-small cell lung cancer.

In its sample, this clonotype was seen many times. J is TRBJ2-3 and V is TRBV5-1; D not resolved. Per the germline V gene, CDR1 is SGHRS and CDR2 is YFSETQ. The CDR3 consists of 15 residues. The ends were cut back, 3 bases at V and 2 bases at J, with 13 bases in the middle. The CDR3, as DNA: TGCGCCAGCAGCTGGACCTCGAGCTCCACAGATACGCAGTATTTT. Translated: CASSWTSSSTDTQYF.

This clonotype was detected ten times or more. This chain joins TRBV20-1 and TRBJ2-1, with 7 positions matching TRBD2. Germline CDR1 and CDR2: DFQATT and SNEGSKA (reference sequence). The CDR3 contains 11 residues. The ends lost 6 bases at V and 13 bases at J; junction bases unmatched: 9. CDR3 residues: CSAREGLVQFF. CDR3 DNA sequence: TGCAGTGCCAGGGAAGGACTAGTACAGTTCTTC.

At least ten counts were recorded for this clonotype. The J gene is TRBJ2-7, the V gene TRBV28; possible D gene TRBD2, 6 bases. V was clipped by 11 bases and J by 0 bases, with 14 bases between them. CDR3 length equals 13 residues. The V gene's germline CDR1 is MDHEN and CDR2 SYDVKM. The chain's CDR3 is CASTDGSSYEQYF. The CDR3 DNA follows: TGTGCCTCGACCGACGGGAGCTCCTACGAGCAGTACTTC.

This clonotype has at least ten counts. The gene calls are TRBV12-3 or TRBV12-4 and TRBJ2-7; 10 nucleotides line up with TRBD1. The V segment lost 4 bases and the J segment 5 bases; nucleotides outside the gene matches: 5. The CDR3 runs 14 residues. The CDR3 loop reads CASSSRDRGNEQYF. As DNA, the CDR3 is TGTGCCAGCAGTTCCCGGGACAGGGGAAACGAGCAGTACTTC.

A word on this clonotype: Given a much more abundant clone one base away, this may be a read error. V is TRBV27 and J is TRBJ2-7; D is uncertain. CDR3 length: 12 residues. Germline CDR1 and CDR2: MNHEY and SMNVEV (reference sequence). Here the CDR3 DNA reads TGTGCCGGCAGCTCCCACTTACGGGAGCAGTACTTC. Protein: CAGSSHLREQYF.

With respect to this clonotype: With a much larger clone just one base away, this may be a read error. The chain has TRBV7-3 and TRBJ2-1; 10 nucleotides align to TRBD2. The V gene's germline CDR1 is SGHTA and CDR2 FQGTGA. The CDR3 has 18 residues. CDR3 coding DNA: TGTGCCAGCAGCTTACGGGCTAGCGGGAGTGGATCCTACGATGAGCAGTTCTTC. It codes for CASSLRASGSGSYDEQFF.

In this sample, this clonotype turned up many times. The genes are TRBV6-2 or TRBV6-3 and TRBJ2-5, with 9 positions matching TRBD2. Germline-derived CDR1 and CDR2 are MNHEY and SVGEGT. The CDR3 totals 15 residues. Trimming removed 6 bases from V and 5 bases from J; junction bases left unmatched: 10. The CDR3 DNA follows: TGTGCCAGCAGCTTGGGACTAGCTGCTGGGGAGACCCAGTACTTC. This sequence encodes CASSLGLAAGETQYF.

This clonotype has a count of ten or more. The rearrangement links TRBV27 to TRBJ2-7; D gene unclear. The ends were cut back, 2 bases at V and 0 bases at J, with 5 bases in the middle. Germline-derived CDR1 and CDR2 are MNHEY and SMNVEV (reference sequence). CDR3 size: 13 residues. CDR3 sequence: CASSLKSSYEQYF. The CDR3 bases are TGTGCCAGCAGTTTAAAAAGCTCCTACGAGCAGTACTTC.

Details on this clonotype: One base away lies a much larger clone, so this may be a sequencing read error. The chain uses TRBV7-3 and TRBJ2-1; D gene uncertain. The germline gives CDR1 SGHTA, CDR2 FQGTGA. V lost 5 bases and J 3 bases, leaving 8 bases between the germline ends. This CDR3 contains 13 residues. The CDR3 spells CASSPLDYNEQFF. CDR3 DNA sequence: TGTGCCAGCAGCCCACTTGACTACAATGAGCAGTTCTTC.

Many counts were recorded for this clonotype. The chain joins TRBV29-1 to TRBJ2-7; D is undetermined. The CDR3 length is 11 residues. The germline gives CDR1 SQVTM, CDR2 ANQGSEA. Trimming cost V 5 bases and J 3 bases, with 8 bases left between them. The CDR3 reads CSVSERYEQYF. The CDR3 nucleotides are TGCAGCGTTTCAGAACGCTACGAGCAGTACTTC.

V is TRBV7-9 and J is TRBJ2-1; 12 bases are a match to TRBD2. V was clipped by 5 bases and J by 1 base; unmatched bases: 12. Germline CDR1 is SEHNR and CDR2 is FQNEAQ (reference sequence). The CDR3 length is 19 residues. CDR3 sequence (DNA): TGTGCCAGCAGCCCACACCGTAGACTAGCGGGAGAATCCTACAATGAGCAGTTCTTC. This gives the protein CASSPHRRLAGESYNEQFF.

This clonotype has at least ten counts. The V gene is TRBV9, the J gene TRBJ2-1, with TRBD2 matching over 8 bases. Looked up from germline, CDR1 is SGDLS and CDR2 is YYNGEE. Germline trimming cut 1 base from V and 5 bases from J; bases unmatched to any gene: 5. This CDR3 is 15 amino acids long. The CDR3 nucleotides read TGTGCCAGCAGCGTACGGAGCGGGAGACACAATGAGCAGTTCTTC. As protein: CASSVRSGRHNEQFF.

This clonotype showed up many times. The gene calls are TRBV5-4 and TRBJ1-3; D is possibly TRBD1 (5 bases). CDR1 SGHNT and CDR2 YYREEE come from the germline V gene (reference sequence). There are 16 residues in the CDR3. V lost 0 bases and J lost 3, with 13 bases in between. CDR3 sequence (DNA): TGTGCCAGCAGCTTGGAAGTTGGGACTGATGGAAACACCATATATTTT. Its protein product is CASSLEVGTDGNTIYF.